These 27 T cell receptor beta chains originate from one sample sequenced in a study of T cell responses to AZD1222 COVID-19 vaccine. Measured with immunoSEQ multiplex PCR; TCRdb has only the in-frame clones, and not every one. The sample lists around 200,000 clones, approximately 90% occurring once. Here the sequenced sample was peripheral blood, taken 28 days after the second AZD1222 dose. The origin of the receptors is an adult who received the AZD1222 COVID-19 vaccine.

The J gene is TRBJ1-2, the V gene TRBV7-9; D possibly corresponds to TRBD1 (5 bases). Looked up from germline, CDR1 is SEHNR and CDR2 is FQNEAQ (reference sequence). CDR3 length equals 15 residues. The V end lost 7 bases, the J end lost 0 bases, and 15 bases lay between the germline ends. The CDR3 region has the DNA TGTGCCAGCACCCTAGCAGGGAACGCTAACTATGGCTACACCTTC. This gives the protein CASTLAGNANYGYTF.

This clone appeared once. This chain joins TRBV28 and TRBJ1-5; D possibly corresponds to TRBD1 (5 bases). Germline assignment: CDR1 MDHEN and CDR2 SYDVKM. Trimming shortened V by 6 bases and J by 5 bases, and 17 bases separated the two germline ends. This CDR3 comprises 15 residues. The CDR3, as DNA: TGTGCCAGCAGGAGGGGAGGGACCGATGATCAGCCCCAGCATTTT. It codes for CASRRGGTDDQPQHF. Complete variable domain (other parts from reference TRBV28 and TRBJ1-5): DVKVTQSSRYLVKRTGEKVFLECVQDMDHENMFWYRQDPGLGLRLIYFSYDVKMKEKGDIPEGYSVSREKKERFSLILESASTNQTSMYLCASRRGGTDDQPQHFGDGTRLSIL.

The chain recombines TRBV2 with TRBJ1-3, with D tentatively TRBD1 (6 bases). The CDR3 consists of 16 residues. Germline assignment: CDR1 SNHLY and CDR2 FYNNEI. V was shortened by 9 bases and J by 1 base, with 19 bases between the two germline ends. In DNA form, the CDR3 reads TGTGCCAGTCATCGAGGGGGGTCGGTTTCTGGAAACACCATATATTTT. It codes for CASHRGGSVSGNTIYF.

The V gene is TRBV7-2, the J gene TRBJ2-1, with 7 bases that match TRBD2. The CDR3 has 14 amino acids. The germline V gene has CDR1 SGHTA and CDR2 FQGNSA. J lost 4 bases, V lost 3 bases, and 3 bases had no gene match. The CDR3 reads CASSFGTNYNEQFF. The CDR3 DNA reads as TGTGCCAGCAGCTTTGGGACTAATTACAATGAGCAGTTCTTC.

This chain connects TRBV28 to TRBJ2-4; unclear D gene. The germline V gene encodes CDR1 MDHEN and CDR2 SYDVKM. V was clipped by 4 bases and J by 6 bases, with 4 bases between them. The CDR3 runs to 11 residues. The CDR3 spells CASSWGNIQYF. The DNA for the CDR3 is TGTGCCAGCAGTTGGGGAAACATTCAGTACTTC. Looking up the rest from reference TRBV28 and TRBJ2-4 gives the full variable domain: DVKVTQSSRYLVKRTGEKVFLECVQDMDHENMFWYRQDPGLGLRLIYFSYDVKMKEKGDIPEGYSVSREKKERFSLILESASTNQTSMYLCASSWGNIQYFGAGTRLSVL.

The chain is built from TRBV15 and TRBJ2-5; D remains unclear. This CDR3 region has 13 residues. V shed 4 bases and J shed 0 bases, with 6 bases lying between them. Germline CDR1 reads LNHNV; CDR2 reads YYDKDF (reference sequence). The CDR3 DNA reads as TGTGCCACCAGCAATAGAAACCAAGAGACCCAGTACTTC. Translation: CATSNRNQETQYF.

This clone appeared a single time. In nucleotides, the CDR3 is TGTGCCAGTAGCCGACTAGCCCAAGAGACCCAGTACTTC. Translation gives CASSRLAQETQYF. V usage is TRBV19 and J usage is TRBJ2-5, with 7 positions matching TRBD2. J gave up 1 base and V 6 bases, and 2 bases lay outside the gene matches. The CDR3 is 13 residues long. Germline V gene sequence: CDR1 LNHDA, CDR2 SQIVND (reference sequence).

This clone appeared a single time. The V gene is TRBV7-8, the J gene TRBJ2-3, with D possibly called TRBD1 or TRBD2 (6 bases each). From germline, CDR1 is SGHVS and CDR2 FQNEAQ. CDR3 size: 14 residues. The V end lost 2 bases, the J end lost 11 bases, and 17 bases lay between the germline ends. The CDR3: CASSLPRGRAQQYF. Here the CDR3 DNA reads TGTGCCAGCAGCTTACCCCGGGGGCGGGCCCAGCAGTATTTT.

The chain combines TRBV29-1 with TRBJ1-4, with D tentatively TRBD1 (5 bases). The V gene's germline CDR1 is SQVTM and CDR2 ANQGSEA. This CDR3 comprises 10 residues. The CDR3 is CAGGEEKLFF. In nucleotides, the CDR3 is TGCGCTGGGGGAGAGGAAAAACTGTTTTTT.

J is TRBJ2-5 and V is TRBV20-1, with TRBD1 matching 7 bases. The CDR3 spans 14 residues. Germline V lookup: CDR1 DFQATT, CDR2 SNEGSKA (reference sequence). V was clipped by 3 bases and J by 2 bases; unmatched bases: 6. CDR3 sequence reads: CSASAMGQQETQYF. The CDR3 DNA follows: TGCAGTGCTAGTGCAATGGGACAGCAAGAGACCCAGTACTTC.

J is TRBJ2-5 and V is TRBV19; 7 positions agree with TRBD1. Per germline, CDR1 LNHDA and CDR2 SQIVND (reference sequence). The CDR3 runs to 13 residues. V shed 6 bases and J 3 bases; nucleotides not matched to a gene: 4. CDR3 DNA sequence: TGTGCCAGTAGCCTCGGACAGGAAGAGACCCAGTACTTC. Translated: CASSLGQEETQYF.

The CDR3 here is CASSYSIIPIFYGYTF. The CDR3 nucleotides read TGTGCCAGCAGTTACTCGATTATCCCCATCTTCTATGGCTACACCTTC. The chain uses TRBV6-5 and TRBJ1-2; D remains ambiguous. Trimming took off 0 bases at V and 4 bases at J, with 15 bases between the two ends. The CDR3 consists of 16 residues. Germline V lookup: CDR1 MNHEY, CDR2 SVGAGI.

CDR3 loop: CASSPLGLAGVTGELFF. In nucleotides, the CDR3 is TGTGCCAGTAGTCCCCTCGGACTAGCGGGGGTCACCGGGGAGCTGTTTTTT. The V call is TRBV19, the J call TRBJ2-2, with TRBD2 matching over 13 bases. Germline-derived CDR1 and CDR2 are LNHDA and SQIVND (reference sequence). Trimming took 5 bases from V and 4 from J; bases not matched to a gene: 7. This CDR3 spans 17 amino acids.

The CDR3: CASSQDLEDGETQYF. The CDR3 nucleotides are TGTGCCAGCAGCCAAGATTTGGAGGATGGAGAGACCCAGTACTTC. The chain links TRBV3-1 (or the pseudogene TRBV3-2) to TRBJ2-5; a weak D match, TRBD2 (5 bases). V was clipped by 0 bases and J by 4 bases, with 12 bases between them. The CDR3 consists of 15 residues. Germline V gene lookup returns CDR1 LGHDT and CDR2 YNNKEL (reference sequence).

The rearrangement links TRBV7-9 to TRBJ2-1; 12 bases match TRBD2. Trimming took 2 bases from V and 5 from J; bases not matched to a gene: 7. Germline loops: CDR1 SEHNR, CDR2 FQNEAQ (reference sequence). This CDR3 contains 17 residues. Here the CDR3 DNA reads TGTGCCAGCAGCTTAAGGGGGACTAGCGGGCTTAACAATGAGCAGTTCTTC. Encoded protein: CASSLRGTSGLNNEQFF.

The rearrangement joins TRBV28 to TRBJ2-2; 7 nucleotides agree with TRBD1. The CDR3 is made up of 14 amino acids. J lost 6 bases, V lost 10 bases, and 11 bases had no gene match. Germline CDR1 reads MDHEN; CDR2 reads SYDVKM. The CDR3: CATTDRVFAGELFF. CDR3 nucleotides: TGTGCCACCACCGACAGGGTGTTCGCCGGGGAGCTGTTTTTT. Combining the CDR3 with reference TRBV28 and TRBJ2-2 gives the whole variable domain DVKVTQSSRYLVKRTGEKVFLECVQDMDHENMFWYRQDPGLGLRLIYFSYDVKMKEKGDIPEGYSVSREKKERFSLILESASTNQTSMYLCATTDRVFAGELFFGEGSRLTVL.

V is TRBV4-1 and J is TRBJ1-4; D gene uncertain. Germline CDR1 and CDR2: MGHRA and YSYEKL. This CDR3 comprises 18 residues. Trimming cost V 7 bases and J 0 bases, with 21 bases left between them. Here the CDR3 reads CASTRIGGAIATNEKLFF. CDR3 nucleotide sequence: TGCGCCAGCACCCGTATAGGCGGAGCTATTGCAACTAATGAAAAACTGTTTTTT.

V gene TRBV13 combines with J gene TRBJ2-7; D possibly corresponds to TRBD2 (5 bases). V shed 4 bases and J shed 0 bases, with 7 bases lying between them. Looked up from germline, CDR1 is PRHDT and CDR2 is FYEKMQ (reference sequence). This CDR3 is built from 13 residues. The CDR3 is CASSSTTSYEQYF. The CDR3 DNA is TGTGCCAGCAGCTCGACTACCTCCTACGAGCAGTACTTC.

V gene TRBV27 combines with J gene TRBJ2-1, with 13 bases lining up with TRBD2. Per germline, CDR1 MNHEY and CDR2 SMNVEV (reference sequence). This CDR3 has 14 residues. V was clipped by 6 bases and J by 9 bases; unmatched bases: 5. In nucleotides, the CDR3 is TGTGCCAGCAGCGGACTAGCGGGAGCCAGTGAGCAGTTCTTC. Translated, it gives CASSGLAGASEQFF.

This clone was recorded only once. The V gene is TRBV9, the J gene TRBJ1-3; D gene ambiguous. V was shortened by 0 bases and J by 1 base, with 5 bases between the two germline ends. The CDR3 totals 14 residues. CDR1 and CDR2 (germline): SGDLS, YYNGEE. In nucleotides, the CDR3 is TGTGCCAGCAGCGTAGCCCATTCTGGAAACACCATATATTTT. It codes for CASSVAHSGNTIYF.

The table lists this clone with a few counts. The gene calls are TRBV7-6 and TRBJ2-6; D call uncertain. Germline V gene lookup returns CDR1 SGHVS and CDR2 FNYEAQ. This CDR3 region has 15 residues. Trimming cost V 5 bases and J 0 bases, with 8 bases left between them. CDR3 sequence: CASSLSVSGANVLTF. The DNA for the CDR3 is TGTGCCAGCAGCCTGTCGGTCTCTGGGGCCAACGTCCTGACTTTC.

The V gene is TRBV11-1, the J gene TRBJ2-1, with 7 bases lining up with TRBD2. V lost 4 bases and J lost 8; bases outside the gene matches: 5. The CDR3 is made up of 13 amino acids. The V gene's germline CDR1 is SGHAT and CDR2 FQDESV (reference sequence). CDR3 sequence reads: CASSSGTTYEQFF. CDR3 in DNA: TGTGCCAGCAGCTCCGGGACTACCTATGAGCAGTTCTTC.

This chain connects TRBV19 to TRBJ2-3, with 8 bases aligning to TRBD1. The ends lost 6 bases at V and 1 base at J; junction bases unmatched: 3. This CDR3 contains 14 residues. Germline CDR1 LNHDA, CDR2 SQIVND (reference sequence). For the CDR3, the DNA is TGTGCCAGTAGGGTGGACAGGGGCACAGATACGCAGTATTTT. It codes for CASRVDRGTDTQYF.

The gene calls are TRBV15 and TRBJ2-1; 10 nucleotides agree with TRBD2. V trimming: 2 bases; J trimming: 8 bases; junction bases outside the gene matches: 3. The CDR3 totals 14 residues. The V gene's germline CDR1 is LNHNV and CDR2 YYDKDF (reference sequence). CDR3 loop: CATSRLAGVDEQFF. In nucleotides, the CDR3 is TGTGCCACCAGCAGACTAGCGGGAGTCGATGAGCAGTTCTTC. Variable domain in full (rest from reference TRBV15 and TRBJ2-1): DAMVIQNPRYQVTQFGKPVTLSCSQTLNHNVMYWYQQKSSQAPKLLFHYYDKDFNNEADTPDNFQSRRPNTSFCFLDIRSPGLGDTAMYLCATSRLAGVDEQFFGPGTRLTVL.

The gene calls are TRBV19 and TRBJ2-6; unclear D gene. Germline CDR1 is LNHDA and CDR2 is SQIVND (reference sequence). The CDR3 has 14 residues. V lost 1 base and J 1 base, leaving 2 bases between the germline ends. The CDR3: CASSIASGANVLTF. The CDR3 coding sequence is TGTGCCAGTAGTATAGCGTCTGGGGCCAACGTCCTGACTTTC.

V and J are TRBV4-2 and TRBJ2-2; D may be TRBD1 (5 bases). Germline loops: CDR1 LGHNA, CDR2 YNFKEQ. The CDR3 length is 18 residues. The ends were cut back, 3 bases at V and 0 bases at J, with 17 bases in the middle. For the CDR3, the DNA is TGTGCCAGCAGCCAGCACCAGGGCCAGGACCCGAACACCGGGGAGCTGTTTTTT. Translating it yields CASSQHQGQDPNTGELFF.

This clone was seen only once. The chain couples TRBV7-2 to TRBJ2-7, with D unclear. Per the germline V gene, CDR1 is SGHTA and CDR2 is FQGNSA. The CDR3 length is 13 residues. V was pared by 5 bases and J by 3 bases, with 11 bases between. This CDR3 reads CASSRLSSYEQYF. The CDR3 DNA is TGTGCCAGCAGCCGCCTGAGCAGCTACGAGCAGTACTTC.